Shown below are 26 T cell receptor beta chains from a single sample sequenced in a study of blood T cell repertoires in COVID-19 (dated by TCRdb to about 2020). Libraries were prepared through the immunoSEQ multiplex PCR assay. TCRdb holds this immuneACCESS table with in-frame rearrangements only. Some clones are missing; in checked studies, unresolved V genes explain under half, and the rest has no known cause. The sample table lists 60,000 to 90,000 clones, less than 90% of them with a count of one. Jointly, the top ten make up about a sixth of the sample. The material sequenced was peripheral blood. These receptors all come from a human donor in a cohort sampled during active COVID-19.

The V call is TRBV12-3 or TRBV12-4, the J call TRBJ2-3; unclear D gene. The germline V and J ends were trimmed by 1 base and 2 bases, with 4 bases remaining between them. This CDR3 spans 13 amino acids. CDR3 DNA sequence: TGTGCCAGCAGTTTAGGACACACAGATACGCAGTATTTT. It translates to CASSLGHTDTQYF.

The genes are TRBV25-1 and TRBJ2-2; TRBD2 might be the D (5 bases). V was trimmed by 1 base and J by 4 bases, leaving 19 bases between them. In germline, CDR1 is MGHDK, CDR2 SYGVNS. This CDR3 is 18 amino acids long. This CDR3 reads CASSEFGSGSLGTGELFF. For the CDR3, the DNA is TGTGCCAGCAGTGAATTCGGTTCTGGGAGTTTGGGCACCGGGGAGCTGTTTTTT.

V and J are TRBV4-2 and TRBJ2-7, with a weak D call TRBD2 (6 bases). V was trimmed by 1 base and J by 6 bases, leaving 13 bases between them. Germline CDR1 LGHNA, CDR2 YNFKEQ. The CDR3 is made up of 14 amino acids. CDR3 nucleotides: TGTGCCAGCAGCCAAGGGCTAGCGTTGGGCGAGCAGTACTTC. Amino acid sequence: CASSQGLALGEQYF.

V and J are TRBV3-1 (or the pseudogene TRBV3-2) and TRBJ2-7; 8 nucleotides line up with TRBD2. The CDR3 extends over 14 amino acids. V was pared by 4 bases and J by 4 bases, with 6 bases of the junction left unmatched. CDR1 LGHDT and CDR2 YNNKEL come from the germline V gene (reference sequence). CDR3 in amino acids: CASSLSGRVYEQYF. DNA for the CDR3: TGTGCCAGCAGCCTCAGCGGGAGAGTGTACGAGCAGTACTTC.

This clone was seen a handful of times. This rearrangement joins TRBV7-2 to TRBJ2-2; 9 nucleotides agree with TRBD2. The CDR3 is made up of 16 amino acids. Germline CDR1 SGHTA, CDR2 FQGNSA. The V and J ends lost 5 bases and 2 bases, in that order; junction bases with no gene match: 6. The CDR3 protein is CASSPQLAGNTGELFF. Written as DNA, the CDR3 is TGTGCCAGCAGCCCCCAGCTAGCGGGAAACACCGGGGAGCTGTTTTTT. Combining the CDR3 with reference TRBV7-2 and TRBJ2-2 gives the whole variable domain GAGVSQSPSNKVTEKGKDVELRCDPISGHTALYWYRQSLGQGLEFLIYFQGNSAPDKSGLPSDRFSAERTGGSVSTLTIQRTQQEDSAVYLCASSPQLAGNTGELFFGEGSRLTVL.

The chain recombines TRBV27 with TRBJ2-1; possibly TRBD2 for D (5 bases). The CDR3 spans 12 residues. V lost 5 bases to trimming and J lost 4 bases, with 6 bases between them. Germline V gives CDR1 MNHEY, CDR2 SMNVEV (reference sequence). The CDR3 DNA reads TGTGCCAGCAGTCGGGGATACAATGAGCAGTTCTTC. Translated: CASSRGYNEQFF.

V usage is TRBV4-1 and J usage is TRBJ1-5; no definite D call. The CDR3 spans 15 residues. V was trimmed by 1 base and J by 2 bases, leaving 9 bases between them. The V gene's germline CDR1 is MGHRA and CDR2 YSYEKL. The CDR3 spells CASSQGRGGNQPQHF. CDR3 sequence (DNA): TGCGCCAGCAGCCAAGGGCGTGGAGGCAATCAGCCCCAGCATTTT.

This clone was observed a single time. The V call is TRBV19, the J call TRBJ1-5, with TRBD1 as a possible D gene (5 bases). The CDR3 has 16 amino acids. Germline V gene lookup returns CDR1 LNHDA and CDR2 SQIVND (reference sequence). V was clipped by 7 bases and J by 4 bases, with 20 bases between them. The CDR3 DNA sequence: TGTGCCAGTAAAAACAACAGGAAACTGTTTAATCAGCCCCAGCATTTT. Translating it yields CASKNNRKLFNQPQHF.

The gene calls are TRBV10-3 and TRBJ2-3; 7 bases are shared with TRBD1. The CDR3 is 16 amino acids. Germline-derived CDR1 and CDR2 are ENHRY and SYGVKD. Trimming cost V 6 bases and J 4 bases; bases outside gene matches: 13. The CDR3 loop is CAISTQTGMGSDTQYF. Here the CDR3 DNA reads TGTGCCATCAGCACCCAGACAGGGATGGGTTCAGATACGCAGTATTTT.

The V gene is TRBV12-3 or TRBV12-4, the J gene TRBJ2-5, with no clear D. CDR3 size: 13 residues. Trimming removed 1 base at V and 3 bases at J, with 6 bases between. The DNA for the CDR3 is TGTGCCAGCAGTTTAGACAGAGAAGAGACCCAGTACTTC. Protein: CASSLDREETQYF.

This clone was observed a handful of times. The genes are TRBV4-1 and TRBJ2-7, with D possibly being TRBD2 (6 bases). The CDR3 is made up of 12 amino acids. Trimming left V 6 bases short and J 4 bases short, with 10 bases between. Germline CDR1 is MGHRA and CDR2 is YSYEKL. CDR3 nucleotide sequence: TGCGCCAGCAGTCGTAGCGGATACGAGCAGTACTTC. Translated: CASSRSGYEQYF.

The CDR3 spells CASSSGQGKLTEAFF. The CDR3 coding sequence is TGTGCCAGCAGCTCAGGACAGGGCAAGCTCACTGAAGCTTTCTTT. This rearrangement joins TRBV7-9 to TRBJ1-1, with 8 nucleotides matching TRBD1. Germline CDR1 and CDR2: SEHNR and FQNEAQ (reference sequence). Trimming removed 4 bases from V and 4 bases from J; junction bases left unmatched: 8. The CDR3 is made up of 15 amino acids.

The chain uses TRBV19 and TRBJ1-5; 7 bases align to TRBD1. The V gene end was trimmed by 6 bases and the J gene end by 3 bases; junction bases not matched to a gene: 11. The CDR3 runs to 16 residues. Germline assignment: CDR1 LNHDA and CDR2 SQIVND (reference sequence). CDR3 sequence (DNA): TGTGCCAGTAGAGAAAGGGGGCATCTATCCAATCAGCCCCAGCATTTT. It encodes CASRERGHLSNQPQHF. Together with reference TRBV19 and TRBJ1-5, the CDR3 gives the full variable domain: DGGITQSPKYLFRKEGQNVTLSCEQNLNHDAMYWYRQDPGQGLRLIYYSQIVNDFQKGDIAEGYSVSREKKESFPLTVTSAQKNPTAFYLCASRERGHLSNQPQHFGDGTRLSIL.

This clone has more than one count but fewer than ten. The V gene is TRBV7-2, the J gene TRBJ2-5, with D hard to call. Germline CDR1 and CDR2: SGHTA and FQGNSA. CDR3 length equals 15 residues. Trimming took 1 base from V and 5 from J, leaving 14 bases between them. This CDR3 reads CASSLDLSYEETQYF. Here the CDR3 DNA reads TGTGCCAGCAGCTTAGACCTAAGCTACGAGGAGACCCAGTACTTC.

The V call is TRBV5-4, the J call TRBJ2-4; 7 nucleotides align to TRBD2. The CDR3 runs to 15 residues. CDR1 and CDR2 (germline): SGHNT, YYREEE (reference sequence). Germline trimming cut 0 bases from V and 1 base from J; bases unmatched to any gene: 1. The CDR3 spells CASSLAGGAKNIQYF. CDR3 nucleotide sequence: TGTGCCAGCAGCTTGGCCGGGGGGGCCAAAAACATTCAGTACTTC.

The chain combines TRBV6-5 with TRBJ2-2, with D unclear. The CDR3 contains 15 residues. Germline V gene data show CDR1 as MNHEY and CDR2 as SVGAGI. Trimming pared 6 bases from V and 3 bases from J, leaving 14 bases between. CDR3 sequence: CASRRPESDTGELFF. The CDR3 DNA follows: TGTGCCAGCAGGAGGCCGGAATCGGACACCGGGGAGCTGTTTTTT.

This clone turned up a few times. The chain couples TRBV4-2 to TRBJ1-4; possible D gene TRBD1, 5 bases. The germline gives CDR1 LGHNA, CDR2 YNFKEQ. V was clipped by 8 bases and J by 6 bases, with 13 bases between them. This CDR3 comprises 13 residues. This chain's CDR3 is CASRAGRDEKLFF. The CDR3 region has the DNA TGTGCCAGCCGGGCAGGGCGCGATGAAAAACTGTTTTTT.

This chain connects TRBV7-9 to TRBJ2-7; 8 bases match TRBD1. CDR1 is SEHNR and CDR2 is FQNEAQ in the germline V gene (reference sequence). The CDR3 is made up of 18 amino acids. V dropped 4 bases and J dropped 4; count of bases not matched to a gene: 18. The CDR3 loop reads CASSSKPGTGDNEYEQYF. Here the CDR3 DNA reads TGTGCCAGCAGCTCGAAGCCCGGGACAGGCGATAATGAGTACGAGCAGTACTTC.

This clone was seen once. The chain combines TRBV19 with TRBJ2-7; 9 nucleotides match TRBD2. Trimming at V came to 5 bases and at J to 0 bases, leaving 5 bases not matched to a gene. Germline V gives CDR1 LNHDA, CDR2 SQIVND (reference sequence). The length of the CDR3 is 15 residues. The CDR3 nucleotides are TGTGCCAGTAGTGCTAGCGGGGAAAGCTCCTACGAGCAGTACTTC. Translation gives CASSASGESSYEQYF.

This chain connects TRBV15 to TRBJ2-3; 8 bases agree with TRBD1. The CDR3 covers 15 residues. Trimming took 6 bases from V and 7 from J; bases not matched to a gene: 12. Germline V gene sequence: CDR1 LNHNV, CDR2 YYDKDF (reference sequence). CDR3 bases: TGTGCCACCAGTTTAACAGGGGGAAGAGGGAATACGCAGTATTTT. Protein product: CATSLTGGRGNTQYF.

The chain uses TRBV24-1 and TRBJ1-6, with a weak D call TRBD1 (5 bases). Deletions cut 2 bases from V and 3 bases from J, with 7 bases between. Germline V gene data show CDR1 as KGHDR and CDR2 as SFDVKD. The CDR3 totals 15 residues. CDR3 sequence reads: CATSDSGVYNSPLHF. The CDR3 region has the DNA TGTGCCACCAGTGATTCGGGGGTCTATAATTCACCCCTCCACTTT.

The rearrangement joins TRBV27 to TRBJ2-1; TRBD1 might be the D (6 bases). This CDR3 is 14 amino acids long. Trimming removed 9 bases at V and 7 bases at J, with 19 bases between. The germline V gene has CDR1 MNHEY and CDR2 SMNVEV (reference sequence). This chain's CDR3 is CARITGPLGNEQFF. As DNA, the CDR3 is TGTGCCAGAATAACAGGGCCCCTGGGGAATGAGCAGTTCTTC.

This clone was observed a few times. The rearrangement joins TRBV19 to TRBJ1-5; D uncertain. The CDR3 consists of 13 residues. Germline CDR1 LNHDA, CDR2 SQIVND (reference sequence). V dropped 4 bases and J dropped 5 bases, with 9 bases sitting between them. CDR3: CASSSSLDQPQHF. For the CDR3, the DNA is TGTGCCAGTAGTAGTAGTCTCGATCAGCCCCAGCATTTT.

The V gene is TRBV7-3, the J gene TRBJ2-5; D is possibly TRBD2 (5 bases). V dropped 5 bases and J dropped 7 bases, with 14 bases sitting between them. In germline, CDR1 is SGHTA, CDR2 FQGTGA. The CDR3 spans 13 residues. The chain's CDR3 is CASSPTTEGTQYF. In DNA form, the CDR3 reads TGTGCCAGCAGCCCCACGACTGAGGGGACCCAGTACTTC.

The chain links TRBV9 to TRBJ2-1, with D perhaps TRBD1 (6 bases). Looked up from germline, CDR1 is SGDLS and CDR2 is YYNGEE. V lost 4 bases and J 7 bases, leaving 18 bases between the germline ends. The CDR3 is 15 amino acids. Here the CDR3 DNA reads TGTGCCAGCAGCCCCCGACAGGAGGCCAGTAATGAGCAGTTCTTC. It specifies CASSPRQEASNEQFF.

This clone was counted between two and nine times. This chain joins TRBV18 and TRBJ1-1; tentative D call: TRBD1 (5 bases). V lost 0 bases to trimming and J lost 7 bases, with 12 bases between them. In germline, CDR1 is KGHSH, CDR2 LQKENI. This CDR3 spans 14 amino acids. For the CDR3, the DNA is TGTGCCAGCTCACCACCCACAGGCCCCTTTGAAGCTTTCTTT. It encodes CASSPPTGPFEAFF.